This TCR beta chain was identified during a study of shared clonotypes between healthy human individuals. Study-level background: A couple of female and a few male donors aged 18 to 49 were enrolled. A donor's plate count was three for CD4 naive and three for CD4 memory; CD8 naive had two and CD8 memory one. General study results and limits: Apart from blood, nothing was sampled; tissue repertoires likely differ. Lower generation probabilities were found for non-shared clonotypes than for those shared by all four donors.

V lost 3 bases and J 1 base, leaving 7 bases between the germline ends. The CDR3 runs 13 residues. CDR1 is SGHNT and CDR2 is YYREEE in the germline V gene (reference sequence). TCRdb keeps only in-frame clones here, not all; method: immunoSEQ multiplex PCR. The data show over a million clones, roughly 96% seen once. This clone was recorded once. Its antigen is not known. The sequenced sample was naive CD4+ T cells sorted from blood. Subset described: CD45RA+ positively selected. This chain uses TRBV5-4 with TRBJ1-1, with D hard to call. The clonotype originates from a man aged 25 to 45 in good health. The CDR3 protein is CASSSDWNTEAFF. For the CDR3, the DNA is TGTGCCAGCAGCTCAGACTGGAACACTGAAGCTTTCTTT.